The TCR beta chain described here comes from a study of shared clonotypes between healthy human individuals. General study findings and limits: Sequencing depth was predicted to influence how clonotypes are shared among donors.

Turning to this clone: Antigen unknown.

TCRdb's table, derived via immunoSEQ multiplex PCR, lists solely in-frame clones and lacks some. The sample gives about 2 million clones, about 95% of which show up once; roughly 0.13% is in the top ten. Nashville, Tennessee was home to all donors, who were Caucasian adults. The clonotype was recovered from a man younger than 35 in good health. Sequencing used naive CD4+ T cells sorted from blood. Subset noted: CD45RA+ positively selected.

CDR3 nucleotide sequence: TGTGCCAGTAGTAGCCGGGACCTAGCGCCCTATGGCTACACCTTC. It specifies CASSSRDLAPYGYTF. The J gene is TRBJ1-2, the V gene TRBV19; D is perhaps TRBD1 (5 bases). CDR1 is LNHDA, CDR2 SQIVND, per germline (reference sequence). V was cut by 4 bases and J by 4 bases, with 16 bases left in between. This CDR3 has 15 residues.